This TCR beta chain stems from a study of tumour-infiltrating T cells in Burkitt lymphoma. Study in general: All epidemiological Burkitt lymphoma subtypes were represented in the cohort. Productive clonality predicted overall and progression-free survival.

The V and J ends lost 4 bases and 1 base respectively, with 8 bases between them. The CDR3 has 13 amino acids. Germline-derived CDR1 and CDR2 are SQVTM and ANQGSEA. The method was immunoSEQ multiplex PCR; TCRdb's version includes in-frame clones alone and lacks a portion of them. The repertoire holds a few thousand clones, with 12% to 15% as singletons. The table lists this clone with a few counts. This sequence was found in a human donor with Burkitt lymphoma. Input material: tumor tissue. The V call is TRBV29-1, the J call TRBJ2-1; no firm D call. The CDR3 DNA follows: TGCAGCGTTGCCCGGGTGTCCTACAATGAGCAGTTCTTC. Its translation: CSVARVSYNEQFF.